Shown below are 10 T cell receptor beta chains from a single sample sequenced in a study of T cells and copy number aberrations in small-cell lung cancer. Clones were read by immunoSEQ multiplex PCR, and TCRdb kept only the in-frame ones, dropping some. The data contain about 7,500 clones, roughly four fifths of them singletons. Material for sequencing was normal tissue next to the tumor. These receptors all come from a woman between 45 and 65 years old with small cell lung cancer.

This sequence joins TRBV5-1 and TRBJ1-5; D perhaps matches TRBD1 (6 bases). Trimming shortened V by 0 bases and J by 11 bases, and 15 bases separated the two germline ends. Germline V lookup: CDR1 SGHRS, CDR2 YFSETQ. The CDR3 extends over 14 amino acids. CDR3 nucleotide sequence: TGCGCCAGCAGCTTGGGGACAGCCCCGTCGGCCCAGCATTTT. Translation: CASSLGTAPSAQHF.

The chain employs TRBV9 and TRBJ2-5, with 8 bases fitting TRBD2. This CDR3 is built from 14 residues. J lost 5 bases, V lost 2 bases, and 5 bases had no gene match. Germline V lookup: CDR1 SGDLS, CDR2 YYNGEE. The CDR3 loop is CASSVSGIWETQYF. CDR3 DNA sequence: TGTGCCAGCAGCGTTAGCGGGATTTGGGAGACCCAGTACTTC.

V usage is TRBV19 and J usage is TRBJ2-5, with TRBD1 as a possible D gene (7 bases). This CDR3 spans 15 amino acids. V was trimmed by 0 bases and J by 4 bases, leaving 12 bases between them. Germline V gene data show CDR1 as LNHDA and CDR2 as SQIVND (reference sequence). The CDR3 loop is CASSIDGGGSETQYF. The CDR3 coding sequence is TGTGCCAGTAGTATAGATGGAGGGGGCTCAGAGACCCAGTACTTC.

V and J are TRBV5-6 and TRBJ1-5; weak D call: TRBD1 (5 bases). Germline CDR1 and CDR2: SGHDT and YYEEEE. This CDR3 is 15 amino acids long. Trimming stripped 4 bases from V and 0 bases from J, with 11 bases between. CDR3 loop: CASSQGLYSNQPQHF. The CDR3 DNA sequence: TGTGCCAGCAGCCAGGGTTTATATAGCAATCAGCCCCAGCATTTT. Variable domain in full (rest from reference TRBV5-6 and TRBJ1-5): DAGVTQSPTHLIKTRGQQVTLRCSPKSGHDTVSWYQQALGQGPQFIFQYYEEEERQRGNFPDRFSGHQFPNYSSELNVNALLLGDSALYLCASSQGLYSNQPQHFGDGTRLSIL.

The chain recombines TRBV7-2 with TRBJ2-1, with D perhaps matching TRBD2 (6 bases). V dropped 5 bases and J dropped 6 bases, with 14 bases sitting between them. Germline V gene sequence: CDR1 SGHTA, CDR2 FQGNSA. CDR3 size: 14 residues. The CDR3 spells CASSPRRVGNEQFF. As DNA, the CDR3 is TGTGCCAGCAGCCCCCGGAGGGTCGGCAATGAGCAGTTCTTC.

The chain combines TRBV18 with TRBJ1-1; D is possibly TRBD1 (5 bases). This CDR3 comprises 16 residues. Germline CDR1 is KGHSH and CDR2 is LQKENI. Trimming took off 3 bases at V and 3 bases at J, with 17 bases between the two ends. The CDR3 region is CASSPFQGSRDTEAFF. The CDR3, as DNA: TGTGCCAGCTCACCCTTTCAGGGAAGTCGGGACACTGAAGCTTTCTTT.

The V and J genes are TRBV30 and TRBJ1-1; D uncertain. The CDR3 consists of 15 residues. Germline V gives CDR1 GTSNPN, CDR2 SVGIG (reference sequence). V lost 2 bases and J lost 0, with 13 bases in between. The chain's CDR3 is CAWSRTSGLNTEAFF. DNA for the CDR3: TGTGCCTGGAGTAGGACCTCGGGGTTGAACACTGAAGCTTTCTTT.

V and J are TRBV4-3 and TRBJ2-2; no reliable D call. V lost 5 bases to trimming and J lost 6 bases, with 10 bases between them. Germline V gene data show CDR1 as LGHNA and CDR2 as YSLEER. CDR3 length equals 13 residues. CDR3 in amino acids: CASSGIRAGELFF. In DNA form, the CDR3 reads TGCGCCAGCAGCGGGATTCGGGCCGGGGAGCTGTTTTTT.

The chain is built from TRBV5-1 and TRBJ2-1, with 11 bases that match TRBD2. The CDR3 extends over 16 amino acids. CDR1 SGHRS and CDR2 YFSETQ come from the germline V gene. After removal of 3 bases from V and 1 base from J, the junction contained 3 bases not matched to a gene. The CDR3 protein is CASSSTSGSSYNEQFF. The CDR3 DNA sequence: TGCGCCAGCAGCTCCACTAGCGGGAGTTCCTACAATGAGCAGTTCTTC.

This clone was picked up a small number of times. The chain has TRBV6-5 and TRBJ2-5; 7 bases line up with TRBD2. Trimming at V came to 2 bases and at J to 4 bases, leaving 7 bases not matched to a gene. The V gene's germline CDR1 is MNHEY and CDR2 SVGAGI. The CDR3 sequence is 15 residues long. CDR3 nucleotide sequence: TGTGCCAGCAGTTACACTAGTGCTAGCGGAGAGACCCAGTACTTC. It yields the protein CASSYTSASGETQYF.